These 23 T cell receptor beta chains were all obtained from the same sample, sequenced in a study of cytomegalovirus exposure and HLA in healthy donors. PCR was performed using 60 Vbeta and 13 Jbeta primers. Here immunoSEQ multiplex PCR was the method, and the copy in TCRdb shows in-frame clones only, minus some. This table has over 150,000 clones, 68% appearing once. Sample: PBMCs. All receptors derive from a woman between 18 and 30 years old in good health and CMV-seropositive.

A few counts support this clone. This same CDR3 is encoded by further DNA sequences in the sample. This sequence joins TRBV27 and TRBJ2-7; maybe TRBD1 (5 bases). CDR3 length equals 13 residues. Trimming cost V 2 bases and J 3 bases, with 8 bases left between them. Per the germline V gene, CDR1 is MNHEY and CDR2 is SMNVEV (reference sequence). Here the CDR3 reads CASSLGAGYEQYF. CDR3 coding DNA: TGTGCCAGCAGTTTAGGGGCAGGCTACGAGCAGTACTTC.

This chain joins TRBV13 and TRBJ2-5; D uncertain. The closer fit of TRBJ2-7 to the DNA end suggests the J call may be wrong. The germline CDR1 and CDR2 sequences are PRHDT and FYEKMQ (reference sequence). The CDR3 consists of 14 residues. CDR3 coding DNA: TGTGCCAGCAGCTTAAGCCGGTCCCGCTACGAGCAGTACTTC. This encodes CASSLSRSRYEQYF.

V gene TRBV5-1 combines with J gene TRBJ1-1, with unresolved D. The ends were cut back, 0 bases at V and 6 bases at J, with 12 bases in the middle. CDR3 size: 14 residues. Germline V gene sequence: CDR1 SGHRS, CDR2 YFSETQ. CDR3 DNA: TGCGCCAGCAGCTTGGGGCCAGGTTCAGCTGAAGCTTTCTTT. This gives the protein CASSLGPGSAEAFF. Full variable domain (missing parts from reference TRBV5-1 and TRBJ1-1): KAGVTQTPRYLIKTRGQQVTLSCSPISGHRSVSWYQQTPGQGLQFLFEYFSETQRNKGNFPGRFSGRQFSNSRSEMNVSTLELGDSALYLCASSLGPGSAEAFFGQGTRLTVV.

The chain has TRBV30 and TRBJ1-1; D gene unclear. Per the germline V gene, CDR1 is GTSNPN and CDR2 is SVGIG (reference sequence). CDR3 size: 13 residues. Trimming took 5 bases from V and 0 from J, leaving 10 bases between them. CDR3 in DNA: TGTGCCTGGGCGACGGGTTTGAACACTGAAGCTTTCTTT. It is translated as CAWATGLNTEAFF.

This clone was counted once. The gene calls are TRBV7-3 and TRBJ2-1, with D tentatively TRBD2 (5 bases). Trimming took off 2 bases at V and 0 bases at J, with 8 bases between the two ends. Looked up from germline, CDR1 is SGHTA and CDR2 is FQGTGA. The CDR3 loop spans 15 amino acids. This chain's CDR3 is CASSLSGNSYNEQFF. The CDR3 DNA reads as TGTGCCAGCAGCTTATCGGGGAACTCCTACAATGAGCAGTTCTTC.

The rearrangement links TRBV18 to TRBJ2-6, with D tentatively TRBD2 (5 bases). The CDR3 is 18 residues long. From germline, CDR1 is KGHSH and CDR2 LQKENI. V lost 6 bases to trimming and J lost 0 bases, with 18 bases between them. DNA of the CDR3: TGTGCCAGCTCCCGACAAGGGAGAGGATCCTCTGGGGCCAACGTCCTGACTTTC. The encoded protein is CASSRQGRGSSGANVLTF.

This clone has more than one count but fewer than ten. The chain links TRBV5-1 to TRBJ2-5, with 12 bases lining up with TRBD2. The V gene's germline CDR1 is SGHRS and CDR2 YFSETQ. This CDR3 region has 16 residues. V lost 5 bases and J lost 6; bases outside the gene matches: 11. This CDR3 reads CASSSLAGGPEKTQYF. The CDR3 nucleotides are TGCGCCAGCAGTTCTCTAGCGGGAGGGCCTGAAAAGACCCAGTACTTC. Full variable domain (remainder filled in from reference TRBV5-1 and TRBJ2-5): KAGVTQTPRYLIKTRGQQVTLSCSPISGHRSVSWYQQTPGQGLQFLFEYFSETQRNKGNFPGRFSGRQFSNSRSEMNVSTLELGDSALYLCASSSLAGGPEKTQYFGPGTRLLVL.

The rearrangement uses TRBV7-9 and TRBJ1-1, with a weak D call TRBD1 (6 bases). Germline loops: CDR1 SEHNR, CDR2 FQNEAQ (reference sequence). This CDR3 contains 15 residues. Trimming cost V 0 bases and J 1 base, with 9 bases left between them. CDR3 protein: CASSLAGATNTEAFF. For the CDR3, the DNA is TGTGCCAGCAGCTTAGCGGGGGCCACGAACACTGAAGCTTTCTTT.

V and J are TRBV29-1 and TRBJ1-1; tentatively, D is TRBD1 (5 bases). Germline V gives CDR1 SQVTM, CDR2 ANQGSEA. The V end was cut by 0 bases, the J end by 1 base, with 12 bases between. This CDR3 has 15 residues. CDR3 sequence reads: CSVEDPGRANTEAFF. The CDR3 DNA reads as TGCAGCGTTGAAGATCCAGGCAGGGCGAACACTGAAGCTTTCTTT.

This clone has a handful of counts. The chain links TRBV5-6 to TRBJ1-1, with no clear D. This CDR3 comprises 13 residues. Deletions cut 0 bases from V and 6 bases from J, with 9 bases between. Germline assignment: CDR1 SGHDT and CDR2 YYEEEE. CDR3 bases: TGTGCCAGCAGCTTGGCCTCGTCTTCTGAAGCTTTCTTT. It yields the protein CASSLASSSEAFF.

The chain combines TRBV5-1 with TRBJ2-1; the D is unclear. V shed 0 bases and J shed 8 bases, with 6 bases lying between them. The CDR3 consists of 12 residues. Germline V lookup: CDR1 SGHRS, CDR2 YFSETQ. CDR3 in DNA: TGCGCCAGCAGCTTGGACCGCGATGAGCAGTTCTTC. Translating gives CASSLDRDEQFF.

The rearrangement links TRBV10-3 to TRBJ1-1; D is perhaps TRBD1 (6 bases). Deletions cut 8 bases from V and 5 bases from J, with 15 bases between. CDR1 and CDR2 from the germline V gene are ENHRY and SYGVKD. CDR3 length: 13 residues. The CDR3 DNA reads as TGTGCCATCCACAGTGAGGGGGATACTGAAGCTTTCTTT. This encodes CAIHSEGDTEAFF.

V usage is TRBV16 and J usage is TRBJ1-5; D might be TRBD1 (6 bases). Trimming left V 0 bases short and J 6 bases short, with 15 bases between. The CDR3 is 16 residues long. Germline lookup yields CDR1 KGHSY and CDR2 FQNENV. CDR3 bases: TGTGCCAGCAGCCAATCAGCAGGGGAGCTGGGTCAGCCCCAGCATTTT. Its translation is CASSQSAGELGQPQHF.

V usage is TRBV10-3 and J usage is TRBJ2-7, with TRBD1 matching over 9 bases. V dropped 8 bases and J dropped 7; count of bases not matched to a gene: 15. This CDR3 region has 15 residues. Germline V CDR1 and CDR2: ENHRY, SYGVKD. The CDR3: CAIAKSNRGHGEQYF. CDR3 DNA: TGTGCCATCGCGAAAAGCAACAGGGGGCATGGAGAGCAGTACTTC.

This rearrangement joins TRBV28 to TRBJ1-2, with 7 bases identical to TRBD1. In germline, CDR1 is MDHEN, CDR2 SYDVKM. Trimming removed 7 bases from V and 1 base from J; junction bases left unmatched: 6. This CDR3 region has 14 residues. In DNA, the CDR3 is TGTGCCAGCAAAAGGGACAGCTATAACTATGGCTACACCTTC. This encodes CASKRDSYNYGYTF.

The chain has TRBV4-2 and TRBJ2-3; D is possibly TRBD1 (7 bases). V lost 4 bases and J lost 2, with 16 bases in between. The CDR3 loop spans 16 amino acids. The germline CDR1 and CDR2 sequences are LGHNA and YNFKEQ. In nucleotides, the CDR3 is TGTGCCAGCAGCCGGCCCCCAGGGGGACTCACAGATACGCAGTATTTT. This translates into CASSRPPGGLTDTQYF.

This chain links TRBV4-3 with TRBJ2-2; 7 nucleotides line up with TRBD2. Per germline, CDR1 LGHNA and CDR2 YSLEER. Germline trimming cut 3 bases from V and 1 base from J; bases unmatched to any gene: 2. This CDR3 has 15 amino acids. The chain's CDR3 is CASSHGGVNTGELFF. CDR3 coding DNA: TGCGCCAGCAGCCATGGGGGGGTGAACACCGGGGAGCTGTTTTTT.

This clone was seen only a few times. The J gene is TRBJ2-3, the V gene TRBV9, with a weak D call TRBD2 (6 bases). CDR3 length: 17 residues. V lost 4 bases and J lost 2, with 20 bases in between. Germline-derived CDR1 and CDR2 are SGDLS and YYNGEE. The CDR3 sequence: CASSPGGEWMYTDTQYF. CDR3 coding DNA: TGTGCCAGCAGCCCGGGCGGGGAGTGGATGTACACAGATACGCAGTATTTT.

There are a few counts of this clone. The chain recombines TRBV19 with TRBJ1-5; D may be TRBD1 (6 bases). The V end lost 7 bases, the J end lost 1 base, and 14 bases lay between the germline ends. CDR1 is LNHDA and CDR2 is SQIVND in the germline V gene (reference sequence). The CDR3 contains 15 residues. The CDR3 DNA reads TGTGCCAGTAAACGGACAGTAAACAGCAATCAGCCCCAGCATTTT. Translation gives CASKRTVNSNQPQHF.

J is TRBJ2-7 and V is TRBV25-1, with 8 nucleotides matching TRBD1. Germline-derived CDR1 and CDR2 are MGHDK and SYGVNS. CDR3 size: 12 residues. Trimming removed 8 bases from V and 2 bases from J; junction bases left unmatched: 2. CDR3 residues: CASGDRTYEQYF. The CDR3 nucleotides read TGTGCCAGCGGGGACAGGACCTACGAGCAGTACTTC.

V gene TRBV15 combines with J gene TRBJ1-2; TRBD1 aligns across 8 bases. Unmatched junction bases numbered 15, after V lost 3 bases and J lost 3 bases. CDR3 length: 18 residues. Germline CDR1 and CDR2: LNHNV and YYDKDF (reference sequence). CDR3 nucleotide sequence: TGTGCCACCAGCAGTGGCCTTGACAGGGGCTACAACCACTATGGCTACACCTTC. Protein product: CATSSGLDRGYNHYGYTF. Using reference TRBV15 and TRBJ1-2 for the parts outside the CDR3, the full variable domain is DAMVIQNPRYQVTQFGKPVTLSCSQTLNHNVMYWYQQKSSQAPKLLFHYYDKDFNNEADTPDNFQSRRPNTSFCFLDIRSPGLGDTAMYLCATSSGLDRGYNHYGYTFGSGTRLTVV.

The rearrangement links TRBV15 to TRBJ1-4, with TRBD1 as a possible D gene (5 bases). This CDR3 has 14 residues. CDR1 is LNHNV, CDR2 YYDKDF, per germline (reference sequence). V was cut by 5 bases and J by 4 bases, with 11 bases left in between. CDR3 DNA sequence: TGTGCCACCAGCGCGGGACTGATTAATGAAAAACTGTTTTTT. It is translated as CATSAGLINEKLFF.

This clone was counted only a few times. The V and J genes are TRBV2 and TRBJ2-7; 13 bases map to TRBD2. The CDR3 length is 18 residues. After removal of 2 bases from V and 3 bases from J, the junction contained 10 bases not matched to a gene. CDR1 is SNHLY and CDR2 is FYNNEI in the germline V gene. As DNA, the CDR3 is TGTGCCAGCAGTGAATGGGTACTAGCGGGAGGGCTTGACTACGAGCAGTACTTC. Protein: CASSEWVLAGGLDYEQYF.